What follows are 22 T cell receptor beta chains derived from one specimen sequenced in a study of regulatory T cells in long-lasting Graves disease. This sample's time point: newly diagnosed GD, antithyroid drugs for less than 3 months. Construction of the TCR library relied on RNA isolated from PBMCs. Building of the TCR beta libraries involved iRepertoire HTBI primers and Arm-PCR of CDR3 regions. One entry per CDR3 protein, called by TCRdb with MiXCR from the multiplex PCR reads. The data show roughly 220,000 distinct CDR3 sequences, with around 19% seen just once and 22% held by the top ten. Specimen: peripheral blood mononuclear cells (PBMCs), collected at new diagnosis, from a patient treated with antithyroid drugs. Every receptor here comes from a female donor with Graves disease.

This clonotype was counted at least ten times. The chain recombines TRBV19 with TRBJ1-4, with a tentative D call TRBD1 (6 bases). Trimming left V 4 bases short and J 4 bases short, with 13 bases between. The germline V gene has CDR1 LNHDA and CDR2 SQIVND (reference sequence). The CDR3 covers 15 residues. In DNA, the CDR3 is TGTGCCAGTAGTACCTCCGGGACACTTAATGAAAAACTGTTTTTT. Protein product: CASSTSGTLNEKLFF.

This clonotype turned up a few times. The CDR3 region has the DNA TGTGCCAGCAGCTCCAGGGAAGGGGCAGGAACTGAAAAACTGTTTTTT. Translation gives CASSSREGAGTEKLFF. The V call is TRBV9, the J call TRBJ1-4; maybe TRBD1 (5 bases). Looked up from germline, CDR1 is SGDLS and CDR2 is YYNGEE. The V gene lost 4 bases and the J gene lost 7 bases, with 20 bases spanning the gap. This CDR3 is built from 16 residues.

This clonotype was detected only a few times. The rearrangement joins TRBV9 to TRBJ2-5; 16 bases are shared with TRBD2. J was trimmed by 5 bases and V by 0 bases; bases with no gene match: 7. Per germline, CDR1 SGDLS and CDR2 YYNGEE. The CDR3 consists of 18 residues. DNA for the CDR3: TGTGCCAGCAGCGTAGAGGGGACTAGCGGGAGGGCCGTGGAGACCCAGTACTTC. Translated: CASSVEGTSGRAVETQYF.

This clonotype has only a few counts. The rearrangement uses TRBV5-5 and TRBJ2-5; D ambiguous. The CDR3 sequence is 14 residues long. V lost 0 bases and J 2 bases, leaving 8 bases between the germline ends. The germline V gene encodes CDR1 SGHKS and CDR2 YYEKEE (reference sequence). The CDR3 region has the DNA TGTGCCAGCAGCTTGGCGAACAGACAAGAGACCCAGTACTTC. It encodes CASSLANRQETQYF.

The chain uses TRBV2 and TRBJ1-5; TRBD1 is a possible D gene (5 bases). Trimming removed 4 bases from V and 0 bases from J, with 13 bases in between. Germline V CDR1 and CDR2: SNHLY, FYNNEI. This CDR3 comprises 16 residues. CDR3 coding DNA: TGTGCCAGCAGTGGTCGGGACTATTATAGCAATCAGCCCCAGCATTTT. Its translation is CASSGRDYYSNQPQHF.

The rearrangement joins TRBV20-1 to TRBJ2-7; D gene ambiguous. Trimming removed 4 bases at V and 2 bases at J, with 9 bases between. This CDR3 spans 12 amino acids. Germline values: CDR1 DFQATT, CDR2 SNEGSKA (reference sequence). The CDR3 reads CSAISITYEQYF. The CDR3 bases are TGCAGTGCTATTAGTATTACCTACGAGCAGTACTTC.

This clonotype was counted many times. In DNA, the CDR3 is TGTGCCAGCATGGGCCCAGGACAGGCGGAGCAGTTCTTC. Amino acids: CASMGPGQAEQFF. The chain joins TRBV2 to TRBJ2-1; 7 bases align to TRBD1. With 7 bases clipped from V and 10 bases from J, the junction kept 10 bases outside the gene matches. Germline V gene sequence: CDR1 SNHLY, CDR2 FYNNEI. This CDR3 has 13 amino acids. The variable domain in full, with the rest retrieved from reference TRBV2 and TRBJ2-1, is EPEVTQTPSHQVTQMGQEVILRCVPISNHLYFYWYRQILGQKVEFLVSFYNNEISEKSEIFDDQFSVERPDGSNFTLKIRSTKLEDSAMYFCASMGPGQAEQFFGPGTRLTVL.

V gene TRBV28 combines with J gene TRBJ2-7, with D perhaps matching TRBD1 or TRBD2 (5 bases each). Germline V gene data show CDR1 as MDHEN and CDR2 as SYDVKM. V lost 7 bases to trimming and J lost 0 bases, with 13 bases between them. This CDR3 is built from 14 residues. The CDR3 here is CASKPGRSSYEQYF. The CDR3, as DNA: TGTGCCAGCAAACCGGGACGCAGCTCCTACGAGCAGTACTTC.

This clonotype was counted at least ten times. The chain has TRBV12-3 or TRBV12-4 and TRBJ1-1; a weak D match, TRBD1 (6 bases). This CDR3 comprises 13 residues. The V gene lost 9 bases and the J gene lost 0 bases, with 11 bases spanning the gap. This chain's CDR3 is CASKTGLNTEAFF. In DNA, the CDR3 is TGTGCCAGTAAAACAGGGTTGAACACTGAAGCTTTCTTT.

Many counts were recorded for this clonotype. The chain uses TRBV19 and TRBJ2-7; D possibly corresponds to TRBD2 (5 bases). The V gene's germline CDR1 is LNHDA and CDR2 SQIVND (reference sequence). The V end was cut by 4 bases, the J end by 3 bases, with 13 bases between. This CDR3 region has 14 residues. The CDR3 is CASSKGVRVYEQYF. For the CDR3, the DNA is TGTGCCAGTAGTAAGGGTGTGCGGGTCTACGAGCAGTACTTC.

This clonotype was counted ten times or more. The J gene is TRBJ1-1, the V gene TRBV30, with 9 bases fitting TRBD1. The CDR3 has 15 residues. Trimming at V came to 0 bases and at J to 3 bases, leaving 5 bases not matched to a gene. Germline CDR1 reads GTSNPN; CDR2 reads SVGIG (reference sequence). As DNA, the CDR3 is TGTGCCTGGAGTGTTACAGGGGGCGCGGACACTGAAGCTTTCTTT. This translates into CAWSVTGGADTEAFF.

This clonotype was counted ten times or more. The chain carries TRBV20-1 and TRBJ2-7; no definite D call. Trimming removed 0 bases at V and 3 bases at J, with 12 bases between. Germline CDR1 is DFQATT and CDR2 is SNEGSKA (reference sequence). The CDR3 loop spans 14 amino acids. Here the CDR3 reads CSARDLSGYYEQYF. Written as DNA, the CDR3 is TGCAGTGCTAGAGATTTGTCAGGATACTACGAGCAGTACTTC.

This clonotype was seen at least ten times. The genes are TRBV19 and TRBJ1-1, with TRBD1 matching 8 bases. Trimming cost V 7 bases and J 6 bases; bases outside gene matches: 7. This CDR3 comprises 13 residues. The germline V gene has CDR1 LNHDA and CDR2 SQIVND (reference sequence). The chain's CDR3 is CASNPDRAPEAFF. In DNA, the CDR3 is TGTGCCAGTAACCCGGACAGGGCGCCTGAAGCTTTCTTT.

This clonotype has ten or more counts. The J gene is TRBJ1-2, the V gene TRBV6-1; weak D call: TRBD1 (5 bases). The V gene lost 8 bases and the J gene lost 0 bases, with 13 bases spanning the gap. Germline V gene data show CDR1 as MNHNS and CDR2 as SASEGT. CDR3 length equals 14 residues. The CDR3 DNA reads TGTGCCAGCCGTCGGGGAGGGGCTAACTATGGCTACACCTTC. Residues: CASRRGGANYGYTF.

This clonotype was seen once. The gene calls are TRBV12-3 or TRBV12-4 and TRBJ2-1, with 9 bases lining up with TRBD2. The CDR3 consists of 15 residues. V lost 5 bases, J lost 7 bases, and 9 bases stayed unmatched. CDR3 loop: CASSQSGRFGNEQFF. CDR3 coding DNA: TGTGCCAGCAGTCAGAGCGGGAGGTTTGGGAATGAGCAGTTCTTC.

This clonotype appeared many times. V and J are TRBV19 and TRBJ2-3; TRBD2 matches at 12 bases. The CDR3 spans 14 residues. Germline CDR1 and CDR2: LNHDA and SQIVND (reference sequence). J gave up 4 bases and V 10 bases, and 6 bases lay outside the gene matches. CDR3 in amino acids: CATRLAGVADTQYF. DNA of the CDR3: TGTGCCACAAGACTAGCGGGAGTGGCAGATACGCAGTATTTT.

This clonotype was recorded many times. The gene calls are TRBV2 and TRBJ1-2; tentative D call: TRBD1 (5 bases). Germline V gene lookup returns CDR1 SNHLY and CDR2 FYNNEI. CDR3 length equals 13 residues. Between the trimmed V and J ends, which lost 5 bases and 4 bases, there was a span of 11 bases. The DNA of the CDR3 is TGTGCCAGCAGTTGGGGACGGAGCTATGGCTACACCTTC. It specifies CASSWGRSYGYTF.

As regards this clonotype: A read error may explain this, as a much larger clone is one base away. The rearrangement links TRBV12-3 or TRBV12-4 to TRBJ2-7, with D perhaps matching TRBD1 (5 bases). CDR3 size: 12 residues. The V end was cut by 2 bases, the J end by 9 bases, with 11 bases between. DNA for the CDR3: TGTGCCAGCAGTTTATGGCCAAGGGGGCAGTACTTC. It yields the protein CASSLWPRGQYF.

A word on this clonotype: Given a far larger clone just one base away, this is likely a sequencing read error. The gene calls are TRBV2 and TRBJ2-7, with D maybe TRBD2 (5 bases). Germline assignment: CDR1 SNHLY and CDR2 FYNNEI. CDR3 length: 14 amino acids. V lost 6 bases to trimming and J lost 5 bases, with 17 bases between them. The CDR3 here is CASRFRSAGHEQYF. The CDR3 nucleotides are TGTGCCAGCAGGTTCAGAAGCGCGGGCCACGAGCAGTACTTC.

This clonotype was found many times. The V and J genes are TRBV20-1 and TRBJ2-7, with D maybe TRBD1 (6 bases). The germline CDR1 and CDR2 sequences are DFQATT and SNEGSKA (reference sequence). This CDR3 is built from 15 residues. V lost 0 bases, J lost 5 bases, and 17 bases lay in between. DNA for the CDR3: TGCAGTGCTAGAGATATAGGACAGATCGGCGACGAGCAGTACTTC. Protein sequence: CSARDIGQIGDEQYF.

This clonotype has a count of ten or more. J is TRBJ2-4 and V is TRBV12-3 or TRBV12-4; unclear D gene. Trimming left V 5 bases short and J 1 base short, with 9 bases between. The CDR3 loop spans 14 amino acids. The CDR3 protein is CASSPPGAKNIQYF. CDR3 bases: TGTGCCAGCAGTCCTCCTGGGGCCAAAAACATTCAGTACTTC.

There are many counts of this clonotype. V usage is TRBV13 and J usage is TRBJ1-2; no clear D. This CDR3 has 16 amino acids. Germline V gene sequence: CDR1 PRHDT, CDR2 FYEKMQ (reference sequence). V was shortened by 1 base and J by 4 bases, with 16 bases between the two germline ends. The DNA for the CDR3 is TGTGCCAGCAGCTTAGAGCATACGATCCTCCGCTATGGCTACACCTTC. It translates to CASSLEHTILRYGYTF.